Below, 27 T cell receptor beta chains from the same sample are listed, as sequenced in a study of shared clonotypes between healthy human individuals. Sequencing used immunoSEQ multiplex PCR; TCRdb keeps in-frame clones, though not all of them. The sample contains about 820,000 clones, about 91% of which appear only once. Only CD45RO-negative cells positively selected for CCR7 counted as naive CD8 cells, so terminally differentiated effector memory CD45RA+ cells were excluded. The material sequenced was naive CD8+ T cells sorted from blood. These receptors all stem from a man aged 25 to 40 in good health.

The J gene is TRBJ1-2, the V gene TRBV27, with TRBD1 matching over 8 bases. The junction had 6 bases not matched to a gene; V was cut back by 0 bases and J by 6 bases. The germline gives CDR1 MNHEY, CDR2 SMNVEV (reference sequence). This CDR3 is 15 amino acids long. The CDR3: CASSLSRDRLDGYTF. The CDR3 DNA reads TGTGCCAGCAGTTTATCGAGGGACAGGTTGGATGGCTACACCTTC.

Regarding this clone: This CDR3 is also generated by other DNA sequences in the sample. The chain links TRBV7-8 to TRBJ2-7; D tentatively fits TRBD1 or TRBD2 (5 bases each). V lost 1 base to trimming and J lost 7 bases, with 8 bases between them. CDR3 length: 12 residues. Looked up from germline, CDR1 is SGHVS and CDR2 is FQNEAQ. CDR3 nucleotides: TGTGCCAGCAGCTTAGGAGGGGATGAGCAGTACTTC. It encodes CASSLGGDEQYF.

This clone was detected once. The chain employs TRBV6-1 and TRBJ2-1, with TRBD2 matching 11 bases. The germline CDR1 and CDR2 sequences are MNHNS and SASEGT. The CDR3 is 14 residues long. The ends lost 5 bases at V and 6 bases at J; junction bases unmatched: 3. CDR3 in amino acids: CASSYSGRGNEQFF. CDR3 DNA: TGTGCCAGCAGTTATAGCGGGAGGGGCAATGAGCAGTTCTTC.

The V call is TRBV4-1, the J call TRBJ1-3, with D unresolved. Trimming took 0 bases from V and 0 from J, leaving 9 bases between them. This CDR3 is built from 16 residues. From germline, CDR1 is MGHRA and CDR2 YSYEKL. CDR3 loop: CASSQDDLYSGNTIYF. The CDR3, as DNA: TGCGCCAGCAGCCAAGATGATCTTTACTCTGGAAACACCATATATTTT.

The table lists this clone with a count of one. CDR3 bases: TGTGCCAGCAGCGTAGCAGGGACGAGGAACACCGGGGAGCTGTTTTTT. Protein sequence: CASSVAGTRNTGELFF. The V gene is TRBV9, the J gene TRBJ2-2, with D tentatively TRBD1 or TRBD2 (5 bases each). Trimming removed 0 bases from V and 1 base from J, with 10 bases in between. This CDR3 contains 16 residues. CDR1 and CDR2 (germline): SGDLS, YYNGEE.

The chain has TRBV7-9 and TRBJ2-1; D gene unclear. Trimming cost V 2 bases and J 2 bases, with 10 bases left between them. This CDR3 has 15 residues. From germline, CDR1 is SEHNR and CDR2 FQNEAQ (reference sequence). The CDR3 is CASSLRTETYNEQFF. Here the CDR3 DNA reads TGTGCCAGCAGCTTAAGGACGGAGACCTACAATGAGCAGTTCTTC.

The V gene is TRBV6-1, the J gene TRBJ2-7; TRBD2 might be the D (5 bases). Germline lookup yields CDR1 MNHNS and CDR2 SASEGT. The CDR3 is 13 residues long. V was shortened by 6 bases and J by 0 bases, with 9 bases between the two germline ends. CDR3: CASRLVSSYEQYF. The CDR3 nucleotides read TGTGCCAGCAGACTAGTCAGCTCCTACGAGCAGTACTTC.

V gene TRBV27 combines with J gene TRBJ2-3; maybe TRBD2 (5 bases). Trimming pared 2 bases from V and 0 bases from J, leaving 15 bases between. Germline CDR1 MNHEY, CDR2 SMNVEV (reference sequence). The CDR3 runs 17 residues. CDR3 in DNA: TGTGCCAGCAGTTTAGGGGAGAATGATCCTAGCACAGATACGCAGTATTTT. Amino acids: CASSLGENDPSTDTQYF.

This chain uses TRBV11-2 with TRBJ2-1; D gene uncertain. Deletions cut 6 bases from V and 9 bases from J, with 12 bases between. The CDR3 covers 12 residues. CDR1 and CDR2 (germline): SGHAT, FQNNGV. The CDR3 DNA is TGTGCCAGCAGTTCTGGGTGGGTTGAGCAGTTCTTC. The encoded protein is CASSSGWVEQFF.

CDR3 DNA sequence: TGTGCCAGCAGCTCCCGGGACGGGTCCTACGAGCAGTACTTC. Protein product: CASSSRDGSYEQYF. This chain connects TRBV9 to TRBJ2-7; D is possibly TRBD1 or TRBD2 (5 bases each). Germline V gene data show CDR1 as SGDLS and CDR2 as YYNGEE. This CDR3 spans 14 amino acids. V dropped 4 bases and J dropped 1 base, with 12 bases sitting between them.

The chain links TRBV30 to TRBJ2-3, with D unresolved. There are 12 residues in the CDR3. CDR1 is GTSNPN and CDR2 is SVGIG in the germline V gene (reference sequence). The V and J ends lost 4 bases and 8 bases respectively, with 13 bases between them. The CDR3 nucleotides read TGTGCCTGGACTAATCAAGTTGTTACGCAGTATTTT. Translating it yields CAWTNQVVTQYF. The complete variable domain, with remaining parts taken from reference TRBV30 and TRBJ2-3, reads SQTIHQWPATLVQPVGSPLSLECTVEGTSNPNLYWYRQAAGRGLQLLFYSVGIGQISSEVPQNLSASRPQDRQFILSSKKLLLSDSGFYLCAWTNQVVTQYFGPGTRLTVL.

This chain joins TRBV28 and TRBJ2-7; no firm D call. The germline V gene encodes CDR1 MDHEN and CDR2 SYDVKM. The V gene lost 9 bases and the J gene lost 0 bases, with 15 bases spanning the gap. The CDR3 totals 14 residues. In DNA form, the CDR3 reads TGTGCCAGTATAAACGGGCACAGCTCCTACGAGCAGTACTTC. Its protein is CASINGHSSYEQYF.

Notes on this clone: Other nucleotide sequences from this sample produce the same CDR3. The rearrangement joins TRBV7-9 to TRBJ2-7; D might be TRBD2 (6 bases). Between the trimmed V and J ends, which lost 3 bases and 0 bases, there was a span of 9 bases. CDR1 is SEHNR and CDR2 is FQNEAQ in the germline V gene (reference sequence). This CDR3 comprises 14 residues. CDR3 protein: CASSFGGDSYEQYF. The CDR3 DNA is TGTGCCAGCAGCTTCGGCGGGGACTCCTACGAGCAGTACTTC.

This clone was detected only once. The chain combines TRBV6-6 with TRBJ2-3, with unresolved D. V was cut by 5 bases and J by 5 bases, with 14 bases left in between. The CDR3 contains 14 residues. Germline V lookup: CDR1 MNHNY, CDR2 SVGAGI (reference sequence). As DNA, the CDR3 is TGTGCCAGCAGTCGCTCCCCCCAGCTAGATACGCAGTATTTT. This gives the protein CASSRSPQLDTQYF.

The genes are TRBV21-1 and TRBJ2-7; the DNA was not compared with TRBD2, the D call given in the table. TRBV21-1 is shown as a pseudogene. The CDR3 contains 13 residues. The CDR3 nucleotides are TGTGCCAGCAGCCCGACTATCTGCTACGAGCAGTACTTC. This sequence encodes CASSPTICYEQYF.

This clone appeared a few times. V and J are TRBV13 and TRBJ2-7; tentative D call: TRBD1 (6 bases). From germline, CDR1 is PRHDT and CDR2 FYEKMQ (reference sequence). The CDR3 spans 14 residues. V lost 0 bases and J 1 base, leaving 7 bases between the germline ends. In nucleotides, the CDR3 is TGTGCCAGCAGCTTAGGAGGGGGTTCCTACGAGCAGTACTTC. Translating gives CASSLGGGSYEQYF. Variable domain in full (rest from reference TRBV13 and TRBJ2-7): AAGVIQSPRHLIKEKRETATLKCYPIPRHDTVYWYQQGPGQDPQFLISFYEKMQSDKGSIPDRFSAQQFSDYHSELNMSSLELGDSALYFCASSLGGGSYEQYFGPGTRLTVT.

The rearrangement uses TRBV19 and TRBJ2-3, with TRBD2 identical over 7 bases. The CDR3 runs 16 residues. V lost 3 bases, J lost 6 bases, and 12 bases stayed unmatched. Per the germline V gene, CDR1 is LNHDA and CDR2 is SQIVND (reference sequence). Here the CDR3 reads CASSIDSVTSSDTQYF. CDR3 nucleotides: TGTGCCAGTAGTATTGACAGCGTGACTAGCAGCGATACGCAGTATTTT. Full variable domain (missing parts from reference TRBV19 and TRBJ2-3): DGGITQSPKYLFRKEGQNVTLSCEQNLNHDAMYWYRQDPGQGLRLIYYSQIVNDFQKGDIAEGYSVSREKKESFPLTVTSAQKNPTAFYLCASSIDSVTSSDTQYFGPGTRLTVL.

About this clone itself: The same CDR3 can be traced to other DNA sequences in this sample. The rearrangement joins TRBV14 to TRBJ2-7; a weak D match, TRBD2 (6 bases). Trimming pared 1 base from V and 3 bases from J, leaving 7 bases between. Per the germline V gene, CDR1 is SGHDN and CDR2 is FVKESK. The CDR3 extends over 13 amino acids. The CDR3 is CASSQVEGYEQYF. The CDR3 DNA sequence: TGTGCCAGCAGCCAAGTGGAGGGCTACGAGCAGTACTTC.

The chain has TRBV28 and TRBJ2-3; D is perhaps TRBD1 or TRBD2 (5 bases each). V dropped 2 bases and J dropped 4 bases, with 13 bases sitting between them. CDR1 and CDR2 (germline): MDHEN, SYDVKM. CDR3 size: 15 residues. CDR3 loop: CASSLTGRWSDTQYF. CDR3 DNA: TGTGCCAGCAGTTTAACGGGGCGGTGGTCAGATACGCAGTATTTT.

The V call is TRBV25-1, the J call TRBJ1-2; maybe TRBD1 (5 bases). The CDR3 contains 14 residues. The V gene's germline CDR1 is MGHDK and CDR2 SYGVNS. V lost 5 bases to trimming and J lost 3 bases, with 13 bases between them. The CDR3 DNA is TGTGCCAGCAGTACCGAACAGGCCTACTATGGCTACACCTTC. It is translated as CASSTEQAYYGYTF.

The chain carries TRBV28 and TRBJ2-7, with 8 bases fitting TRBD2. CDR3 length: 14 residues. V lost 6 bases to trimming and J lost 2 bases; unmatched junction nucleotides: 6. Per the germline V gene, CDR1 is MDHEN and CDR2 is SYDVKM. The CDR3, as DNA: TGTGCCAGCAGCCTAGCGGGCCAAACCTACGAGCAGTACTTC. It codes for CASSLAGQTYEQYF.

The chain is built from TRBV5-6 and TRBJ2-2; D is unresolved. The CDR3 runs 14 residues. Trimming removed 0 bases from V and 6 bases from J, with 9 bases in between. Germline CDR1 SGHDT, CDR2 YYEEEE. CDR3 nucleotides: TGTGCCAGCAGCTTGGGATCAGGTTCCGGGGAGCTGTTTTTT. Protein sequence: CASSLGSGSGELFF.

This chain connects TRBV7-9 to TRBJ2-1; D remains ambiguous. Looked up from germline, CDR1 is SEHNR and CDR2 is FQNEAQ (reference sequence). V lost 5 bases to trimming and J lost 0 bases, with 11 bases between them. This CDR3 region has 15 residues. For the CDR3, the DNA is TGTGCCAGCAGCCTGCTGGTGAGCTCCTACAATGAGCAGTTCTTC. Protein: CASSLLVSSYNEQFF.

The rearrangement links TRBV9 to TRBJ2-1; 9 nucleotides align to TRBD2. V trimming: 0 bases; J trimming: 8 bases; junction bases outside the gene matches: 21. The CDR3 covers 20 residues. Germline lookup yields CDR1 SGDLS and CDR2 YYNGEE. The CDR3 bases are TGTGCCAGCAGCGTAGAGCGGGTGTGGCGGGAGGGCCGAGTTGACGATGAGCAGTTCTTC. This encodes CASSVERVWREGRVDDEQFF.

As to this clone: The sample holds other DNA sequences that translate to the same CDR3. This rearrangement joins TRBV13 to TRBJ2-2; possible D gene TRBD2, 5 bases. The CDR3 runs to 16 residues. Per germline, CDR1 PRHDT and CDR2 FYEKMQ (reference sequence). V was shortened by 2 bases and J by 5 bases, with 15 bases between the two germline ends. In DNA, the CDR3 is TGTGCCAGCAGCTTATTTTTAGGTCGAGGGACCGGGGAGCTGTTTTTT. Residues: CASSLFLGRGTGELFF.

This clone occurred once. V usage is TRBV4-3 and J usage is TRBJ1-1, with D possibly TRBD1 on 6 matching bases. The V gene's germline CDR1 is LGHNA and CDR2 YSLEER. This CDR3 contains 15 residues. Trimming left V 1 base short and J 1 base short, with 10 bases between. Written as DNA, the CDR3 is TGCGCCAGCAGCCAAGCTCCGGGGGCGAACACTGAAGCTTTCTTT. It translates to CASSQAPGANTEAFF.

The chain links TRBV2 to TRBJ1-4; D call uncertain. The CDR3 covers 13 residues. Trimming cost V 5 bases and J 5 bases, with 9 bases left between them. Germline V gene data show CDR1 as SNHLY and CDR2 as FYNNEI. CDR3 DNA sequence: TGTGCCAGCAGTCCGGACGGCAATGAAAAACTGTTTTTT. It yields the protein CASSPDGNEKLFF.